This T cell receptor (beta chain) came from a study of OX40 agonist ivuxolimab in advanced cancers. Whole-study context: Patients were 82.7% male with ages about 23 to 80, mean about 65. The study's findings and limits: Antigens targeted by the expanded peripheral T cells were not determined. At 0.1 to 3.0 mg/kg, clonal expansion of CD4+ and CD8+ blood T cells had occurred by week 6. Low normalized T-cell clonal expansion also characterized some of the nonresponders.

Remarks on this clone: The antigen remains unidentified.

Measured with immunoSEQ multiplex PCR; TCRdb has only the in-frame clones, and not every one. Among about 81,000 clones, about 92% were seen once, and the ten largest hold approximately 15%. Sequencing was performed on CD4+ or CD8+ T cells sorted from blood, taken in a trial of the OX40 agonist ivuxolimab. The sequence was obtained from an adult with an advanced solid tumor such as melanoma, head and neck, liver or kidney cancer.

CDR3 in DNA: TGTGCCAGCAGTTGGGCAGGGGTAAACTATGGCTACACCTTC. Translating it yields CASSWAGVNYGYTF. V and J are TRBV6-5 and TRBJ1-2; perhaps TRBD1 as D (6 bases). From germline, CDR1 is MNHEY and CDR2 SVGAGI. Trimming cost V 4 bases and J 2 bases, with 11 bases left between them. The CDR3 totals 14 residues.